A single sample gave rise to the 23 T cell receptor beta chains below, sequenced in a study of blood T cell repertoires in COVID-19. Profiled with immunoSEQ multiplex PCR; TCRdb holds only in-frame clones, not every one. Of 52,000 or so clones in the sample, roughly 80% were seen once. Sequencing was done on a sample of peripheral blood. These receptors were collected from a human donor in a cohort sampled during active or convalescent COVID-19.

This chain uses TRBV7-2 with TRBJ2-7; D gene uncertain. Germline V gives CDR1 SGHTA, CDR2 FQGNSA. The CDR3 is 13 amino acids. The V end lost 1 base, the J end lost 4 bases, and 8 bases lay between the germline ends. CDR3 region: CASSLEAGYEQYF. The DNA of the CDR3 is TGTGCCAGCAGCTTAGAAGCCGGGTACGAGCAGTACTTC.

The chain has TRBV20-1 and TRBJ2-1, with TRBD2 identical over 8 bases. Germline CDR1 is DFQATT and CDR2 is SNEGSKA (reference sequence). With V trimmed by 3 bases and J by 1 base, 8 bases remained unmatched. CDR3 length equals 16 residues. The CDR3 here is CSASPIAGPSYNEQFF. CDR3 DNA: TGCAGTGCTAGTCCCATAGCGGGGCCGTCCTACAATGAGCAGTTCTTC.

The chain carries TRBV4-3 and TRBJ2-3, with D possibly matching TRBD1 (6 bases). CDR3 length: 15 residues. Deletions cut 0 bases from V and 9 bases from J, with 16 bases between. From germline, CDR1 is LGHNA and CDR2 YSLEER. CDR3 bases: TGCGCCAGCAGCCAAGATTGGCAGGGGTCTAGGACGCAGTATTTT. Its protein is CASSQDWQGSRTQYF.

J is TRBJ1-4 and V is TRBV9; TRBD1 might be the D (6 bases). From germline, CDR1 is SGDLS and CDR2 YYNGEE. V shed 4 bases and J shed 8 bases, with 24 bases lying between them. The CDR3 spans 17 residues. The CDR3 here is CASSSGQRRQAREKLFF. The CDR3, as DNA: TGTGCCAGCAGCTCAGGACAGCGGAGACAAGCAAGGGAAAAACTGTTTTTT.

The chain carries TRBV11-2 and TRBJ2-3; D possibly corresponds to TRBD2 (5 bases). The CDR3 has 15 amino acids. The germline V gene has CDR1 SGHAT and CDR2 FQNNGV. Trimming shortened V by 3 bases and J by 2 bases, and 12 bases separated the two germline ends. The CDR3 coding sequence is TGTGCCAGCAGCTTGGACTGGCGAAACACAGATACGCAGTATTTT. Encoded protein: CASSLDWRNTDTQYF.

The genes are TRBV7-9 and TRBJ1-2; 8 bases match TRBD1. This CDR3 is built from 15 residues. With V trimmed by 6 bases and J by 3 bases, 9 bases remained unmatched. Germline V gene sequence: CDR1 SEHNR, CDR2 FQNEAQ (reference sequence). The CDR3 here is CASRPDRGKDYGYTF. The DNA for the CDR3 is TGTGCCAGCAGGCCCGACAGGGGAAAGGACTATGGCTACACCTTC.

The chain carries TRBV7-2 and TRBJ2-1; weak D call: TRBD1 (6 bases). Trimming took off 0 bases at V and 4 bases at J, with 7 bases between the two ends. The CDR3 covers 14 residues. The germline CDR1 and CDR2 sequences are SGHTA and FQGNSA. CDR3 protein: CASSLAGQYNEQFF. The CDR3 coding sequence is TGTGCCAGCAGCTTAGCCGGACAGTACAATGAGCAGTTCTTC.

The J gene is TRBJ1-3, the V gene TRBV2; D uncertain. V dropped 6 bases and J dropped 0 bases, with 12 bases sitting between them. CDR3 length: 15 amino acids. The V gene's germline CDR1 is SNHLY and CDR2 FYNNEI. Here the CDR3 DNA reads TGTGCCAGCAGCGGACTGCCCGACTCTGGAAACACCATATATTTT. Its protein product is CASSGLPDSGNTIYF.

The V call is TRBV19, the J call TRBJ1-2, with 11 bases aligning to TRBD1. The V segment lost 8 bases and the J segment 4 bases; nucleotides outside the gene matches: 12. Germline values: CDR1 LNHDA, CDR2 SQIVND (reference sequence). This CDR3 region has 16 residues. The CDR3 sequence is CASSPGQGGTGYGYTF. CDR3 nucleotide sequence: TGTGCCAGTTCACCGGGACAGGGGGGCACTGGCTATGGCTACACCTTC.

In DNA, the CDR3 is TGTGCCAGCACTATGGCGGGGTTCCCGGGAGGCTACACCTTC. Translation: CASTMAGFPGGYTF. The chain uses TRBV6-5 and TRBJ1-2; D not certain. V was trimmed by 7 bases and J by 8 bases, leaving 20 bases between them. Germline lookup yields CDR1 MNHEY and CDR2 SVGAGI. The CDR3 spans 14 residues.

In its sample, this clone was seen once. This chain connects TRBV5-1 to TRBJ1-2; weak D call: TRBD1 (6 bases). V lost 3 bases, J lost 1 base, and 16 bases lay in between. CDR1 is SGHRS and CDR2 is YFSETQ in the germline V gene. The CDR3 consists of 16 residues. The CDR3 sequence: CASSSDRDNFNYGYTF. The CDR3, as DNA: TGCGCCAGCAGCTCCGACCGGGACAACTTTAACTATGGCTACACCTTC.

CDR3 sequence reads: CASSQAQGPYEQYF. The CDR3 DNA reads TGCGCCAGCAGCCAAGCCCAGGGGCCCTACGAGCAGTACTTC. The rearrangement links TRBV4-3 to TRBJ2-7, with D possibly being TRBD1 (6 bases). Trimming stripped 1 base from V and 2 bases from J, with 9 bases between. This CDR3 contains 14 residues. Per germline, CDR1 LGHNA and CDR2 YSLEER.

CDR3 residues: CASSQQGATDTQYF. CDR3 nucleotides: TGTGCCAGCAGCCAACAGGGGGCAACAGATACGCAGTATTTT. The chain joins TRBV6-5 to TRBJ2-3, with 9 bases identical to TRBD1. V was clipped by 6 bases and J by 3 bases; unmatched bases: 4. The CDR3 totals 14 residues. Per germline, CDR1 MNHEY and CDR2 SVGAGI.

This chain links TRBV4-1 with TRBJ1-1, with D unresolved. This CDR3 has 15 residues. The germline CDR1 and CDR2 sequences are MGHRA and YSYEKL. V gave up 0 bases and J gave up 3 bases, with 11 bases separating them. The CDR3: CASSQDESYYTEAFF. The CDR3 bases are TGCGCCAGCAGCCAAGATGAGAGCTACTACACTGAAGCTTTCTTT.

The V gene is TRBV5-6, the J gene TRBJ1-2; TRBD1 agrees at 9 bases. The CDR3 sequence is 13 residues long. Trimming cost V 7 bases and J 8 bases; bases outside gene matches: 9. CDR1 and CDR2 from the germline V gene are SGHDT and YYEEEE. The CDR3 spells CASSGQGLQGYTF. For the CDR3, the DNA is TGTGCCAGCTCAGGACAGGGGTTACAAGGCTACACCTTC.

The rearrangement joins TRBV6-1 to TRBJ1-5, with a tentative D call TRBD1 (5 bases). V shed 2 bases and J shed 2 bases, with 13 bases lying between them. Germline V gene data show CDR1 as MNHNS and CDR2 as SASEGT. The CDR3 is made up of 16 amino acids. Written as DNA, the CDR3 is TGTGCCAGCAGTGAATCGTCAGGGAATCGCAATCAGCCCCAGCATTTT. Its protein product is CASSESSGNRNQPQHF.

V gene TRBV5-4 combines with J gene TRBJ1-2, with D possibly being TRBD1 (5 bases). In germline, CDR1 is SGHNT, CDR2 YYREEE (reference sequence). The V gene lost 0 bases and the J gene lost 1 base, with 7 bases spanning the gap. CDR3 length: 14 amino acids. CDR3 region: CASSLEGLNYGYTF. CDR3 sequence (DNA): TGTGCCAGCAGCTTGGAGGGACTTAACTATGGCTACACCTTC.

The chain employs TRBV9 and TRBJ1-1; 11 bases are a match to TRBD1. This CDR3 has 17 amino acids. The germline CDR1 and CDR2 sequences are SGDLS and YYNGEE. The J segment lost 1 base and the V segment lost 4 bases, leaving 9 bases of the junction unmatched. CDR3 sequence: CASSPGTGGVKNTEAFF. CDR3 sequence (DNA): TGTGCCAGCAGCCCCGGGACAGGGGGAGTCAAGAACACTGAAGCTTTCTTT.

V is TRBV5-1 and J is TRBJ1-5, with D possibly TRBD1 on 6 matching bases. Per the germline V gene, CDR1 is SGHRS and CDR2 is YFSETQ. The CDR3 consists of 14 residues. Between the trimmed V and J ends, which lost 0 bases and 7 bases, there was a span of 11 bases. The CDR3: CASSLEQGGQPQHF. Here the CDR3 DNA reads TGCGCCAGCAGCTTGGAACAGGGCGGCCAGCCCCAGCATTTT.

The chain carries TRBV9 and TRBJ2-5; 8 nucleotides line up with TRBD1. Per the germline V gene, CDR1 is SGDLS and CDR2 is YYNGEE. The CDR3 totals 14 residues. Trimming removed 3 bases from V and 5 bases from J; junction bases left unmatched: 6. The CDR3 is CASSARTGRETQYF. The CDR3 DNA reads as TGTGCCAGCAGCGCCAGGACAGGGAGGGAGACCCAGTACTTC.

This chain links TRBV6-6 with TRBJ2-5; 7 bases match TRBD1. This CDR3 has 13 amino acids. V shed 7 bases, J shed 1 base, and the junction held 3 bases outside the gene matches. Looked up from germline, CDR1 is MNHNY and CDR2 is SVGAGI (reference sequence). The CDR3 reads CASTGQAQETQYF. The CDR3 coding sequence is TGTGCCAGCACCGGACAGGCCCAAGAGACCCAGTACTTC.

The chain recombines TRBV5-4 with TRBJ1-3, with a possible D match to TRBD1 (5 bases). Between the trimmed V and J ends, which lost 1 base and 4 bases, there was a span of 12 bases. From germline, CDR1 is SGHNT and CDR2 YYREEE (reference sequence). The CDR3 runs 15 residues. The CDR3 protein is CASSLWGVAGNTIYF. Here the CDR3 DNA reads TGTGCCAGCAGCTTGTGGGGGGTAGCAGGAAACACCATATATTTT.

This clone turned up a few times. The V gene is TRBV19, the J gene TRBJ1-1, with 8 nucleotides matching TRBD1. This CDR3 has 13 amino acids. The J segment lost 4 bases and the V segment lost 4 bases, leaving 2 bases of the junction unmatched. Germline CDR1 reads LNHDA; CDR2 reads SQIVND (reference sequence). DNA for the CDR3: TGTGCCAGTAGTAACACAGGGGGCACTGAAGCTTTCTTT. Its translation is CASSNTGGTEAFF. Looking up the rest from reference TRBV19 and TRBJ1-1 gives the full variable domain: DGGITQSPKYLFRKEGQNVTLSCEQNLNHDAMYWYRQDPGQGLRLIYYSQIVNDFQKGDIAEGYSVSREKKESFPLTVTSAQKNPTAFYLCASSNTGGTEAFFGQGTRLTVV.